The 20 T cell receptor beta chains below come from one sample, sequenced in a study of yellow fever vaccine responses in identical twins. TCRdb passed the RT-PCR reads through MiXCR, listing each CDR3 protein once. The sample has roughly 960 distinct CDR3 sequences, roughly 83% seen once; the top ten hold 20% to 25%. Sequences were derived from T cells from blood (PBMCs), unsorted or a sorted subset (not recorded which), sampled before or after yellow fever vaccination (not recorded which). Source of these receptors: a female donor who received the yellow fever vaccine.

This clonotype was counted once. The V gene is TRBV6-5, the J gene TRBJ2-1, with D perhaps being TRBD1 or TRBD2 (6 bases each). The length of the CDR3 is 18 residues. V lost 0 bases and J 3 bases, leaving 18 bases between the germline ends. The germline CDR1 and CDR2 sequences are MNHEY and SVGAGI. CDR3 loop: CASSYSMMRGAGYNEQFF. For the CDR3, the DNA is TGTGCCAGCAGTTACTCGATGATGAGGGGGGCCGGCTACAATGAGCAGTTCTTC.

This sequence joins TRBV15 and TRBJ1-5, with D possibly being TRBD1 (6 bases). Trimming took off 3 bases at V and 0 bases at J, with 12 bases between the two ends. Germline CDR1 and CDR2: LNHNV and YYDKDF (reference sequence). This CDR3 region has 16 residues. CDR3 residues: CATSSSAGVSNQPQHF. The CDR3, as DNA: TGTGCCACCAGCAGTTCGGCAGGGGTTAGCAATCAGCCCCAGCATTTT.

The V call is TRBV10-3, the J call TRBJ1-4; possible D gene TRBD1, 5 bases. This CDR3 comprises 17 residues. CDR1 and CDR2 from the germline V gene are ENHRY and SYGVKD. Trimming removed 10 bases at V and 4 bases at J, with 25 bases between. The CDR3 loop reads CATHATAPGRNNEKLFF. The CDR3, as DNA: TGTGCCACCCACGCGACAGCACCGGGACGGAATAATGAAAAACTGTTTTTT.

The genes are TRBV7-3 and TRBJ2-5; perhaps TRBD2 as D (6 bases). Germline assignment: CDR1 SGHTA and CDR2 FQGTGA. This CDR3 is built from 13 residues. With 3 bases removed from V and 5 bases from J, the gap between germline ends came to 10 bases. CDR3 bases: TGTGCCAGCAGCTTGGAGGGCGAGGAGACCCAGTACTTC. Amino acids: CASSLEGEETQYF.

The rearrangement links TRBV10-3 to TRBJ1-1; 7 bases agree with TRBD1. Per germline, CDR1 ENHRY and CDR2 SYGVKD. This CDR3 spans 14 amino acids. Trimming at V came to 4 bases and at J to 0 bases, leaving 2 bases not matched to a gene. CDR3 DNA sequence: TGTGCCATCAGTGCACAGGGGTTGAACACTGAAGCTTTCTTT. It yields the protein CAISAQGLNTEAFF.

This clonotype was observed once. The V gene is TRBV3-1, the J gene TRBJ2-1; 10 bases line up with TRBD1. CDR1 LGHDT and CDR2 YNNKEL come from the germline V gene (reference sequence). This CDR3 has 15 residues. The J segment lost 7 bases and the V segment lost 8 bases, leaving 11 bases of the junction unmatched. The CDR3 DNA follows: TGTGCCAGCCGGTTCGGGACAGGGGCTTGGAATGAGCAGTTCTTC. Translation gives CASRFGTGAWNEQFF.

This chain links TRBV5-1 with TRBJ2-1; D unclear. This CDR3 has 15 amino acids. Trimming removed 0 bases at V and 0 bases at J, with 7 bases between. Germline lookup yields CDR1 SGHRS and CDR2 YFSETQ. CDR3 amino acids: CASSLGFSSYNEQFF. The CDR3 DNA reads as TGCGCCAGCAGCTTGGGTTTCTCCTCCTACAATGAGCAGTTCTTC.

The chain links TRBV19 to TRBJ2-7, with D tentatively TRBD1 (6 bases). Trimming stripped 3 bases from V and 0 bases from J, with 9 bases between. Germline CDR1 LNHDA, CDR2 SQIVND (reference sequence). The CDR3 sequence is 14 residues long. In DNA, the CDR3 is TGTGCCAGTAGTATTTGGGGACACTCCTACGAGCAGTACTTC. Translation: CASSIWGHSYEQYF.

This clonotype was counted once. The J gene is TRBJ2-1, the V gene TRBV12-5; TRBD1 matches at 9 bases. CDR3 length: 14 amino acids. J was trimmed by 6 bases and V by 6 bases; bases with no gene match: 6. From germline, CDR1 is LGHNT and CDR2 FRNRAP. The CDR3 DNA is TGTGCTAGTGGACCGGGACAGGGTGCCAATGAGCAGTTCTTC. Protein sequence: CASGPGQGANEQFF.

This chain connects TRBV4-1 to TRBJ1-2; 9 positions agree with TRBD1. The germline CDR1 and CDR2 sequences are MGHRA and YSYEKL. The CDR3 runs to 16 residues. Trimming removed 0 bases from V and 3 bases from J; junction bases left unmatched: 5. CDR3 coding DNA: TGCGCCAGCAGCCAAGAACAGGGGGCGCGGGACTATGGCTACACCTTC. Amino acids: CASSQEQGARDYGYTF.

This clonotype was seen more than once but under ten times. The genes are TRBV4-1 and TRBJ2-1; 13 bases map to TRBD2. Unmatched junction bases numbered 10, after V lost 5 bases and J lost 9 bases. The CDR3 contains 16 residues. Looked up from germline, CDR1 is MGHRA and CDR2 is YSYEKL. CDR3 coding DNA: TGCGCCAGCAGCAAACTAGGGACTAGCGGGATCGGTGAGCAGTTCTTC. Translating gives CASSKLGTSGIGEQFF.

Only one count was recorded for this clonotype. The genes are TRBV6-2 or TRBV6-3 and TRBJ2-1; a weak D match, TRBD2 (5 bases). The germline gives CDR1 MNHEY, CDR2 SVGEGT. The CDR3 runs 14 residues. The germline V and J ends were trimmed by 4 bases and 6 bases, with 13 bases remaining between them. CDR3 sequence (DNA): TGTGCCAGCAGTTCCCCCCCTCGGGGCAATGAGCAGTTCTTC. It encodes CASSSPPRGNEQFF.

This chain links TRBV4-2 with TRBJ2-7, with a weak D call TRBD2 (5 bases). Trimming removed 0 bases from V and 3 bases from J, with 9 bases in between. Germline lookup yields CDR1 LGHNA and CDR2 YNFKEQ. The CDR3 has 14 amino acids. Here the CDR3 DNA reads TGTGCCAGCAGCCAAGATCCAGCGGTCTACGAGCAGTACTTC. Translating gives CASSQDPAVYEQYF.

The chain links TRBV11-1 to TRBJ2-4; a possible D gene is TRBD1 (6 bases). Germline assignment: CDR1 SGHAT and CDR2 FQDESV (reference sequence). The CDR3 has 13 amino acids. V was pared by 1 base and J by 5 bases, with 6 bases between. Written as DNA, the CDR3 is TGTGCCAGCAGCTTAGGGACAGAAAACATTCAGTACTTC. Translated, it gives CASSLGTENIQYF. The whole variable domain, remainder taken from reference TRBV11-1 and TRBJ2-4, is EAEVAQSPRYKITEKSQAVAFWCDPISGHATLYWYRQILGQGPELLVQFQDESVVDDSQLPKDRFSAERLKGVDSTLKIQPAELGDSAMYLCASSLGTENIQYFGAGTRLSVL.

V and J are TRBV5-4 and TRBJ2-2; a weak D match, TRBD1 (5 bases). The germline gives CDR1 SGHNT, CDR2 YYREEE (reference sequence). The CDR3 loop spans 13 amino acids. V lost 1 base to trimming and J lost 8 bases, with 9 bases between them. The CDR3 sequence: CASSLKGSGELFF. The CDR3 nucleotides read TGTGCCAGCAGCTTGAAGGGGTCTGGGGAGCTGTTTTTT.

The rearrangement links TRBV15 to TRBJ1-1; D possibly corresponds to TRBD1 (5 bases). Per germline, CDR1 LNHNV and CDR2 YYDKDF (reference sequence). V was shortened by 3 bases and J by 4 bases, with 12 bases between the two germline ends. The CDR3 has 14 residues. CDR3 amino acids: CATSSSTVITEAFF. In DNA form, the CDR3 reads TGTGCCACCAGCAGCTCGACAGTTATCACTGAAGCTTTCTTT.

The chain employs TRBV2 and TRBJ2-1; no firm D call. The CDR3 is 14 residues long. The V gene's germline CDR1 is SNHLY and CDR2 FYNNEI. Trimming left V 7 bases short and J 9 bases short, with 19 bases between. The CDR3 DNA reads TGTGCCAGCACTGAGGTGGCCGCCGTTCGTGAGCAGTTCTTC. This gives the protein CASTEVAAVREQFF.

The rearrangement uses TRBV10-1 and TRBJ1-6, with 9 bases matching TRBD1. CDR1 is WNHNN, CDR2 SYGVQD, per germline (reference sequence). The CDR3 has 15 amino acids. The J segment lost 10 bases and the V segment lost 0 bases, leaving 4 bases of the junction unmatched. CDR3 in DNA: TGCGCCAGCAGTGAGTCCCGGACAGGGGTCTCACCCCTCCACTTT. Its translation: CASSESRTGVSPLHF.

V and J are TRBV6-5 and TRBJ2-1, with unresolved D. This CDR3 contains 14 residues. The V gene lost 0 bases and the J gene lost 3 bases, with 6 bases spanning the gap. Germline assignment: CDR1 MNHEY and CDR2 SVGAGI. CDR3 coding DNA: TGTGCCAGCAGTTACTCGATGGACTACAATGAGCAGTTCTTC. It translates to CASSYSMDYNEQFF.

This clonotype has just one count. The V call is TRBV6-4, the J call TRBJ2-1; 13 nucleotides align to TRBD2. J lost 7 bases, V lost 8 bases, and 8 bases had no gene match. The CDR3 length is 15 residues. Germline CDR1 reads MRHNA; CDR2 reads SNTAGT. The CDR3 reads CASAVLAGGGNEQFF. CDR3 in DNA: TGTGCCAGCGCCGTACTAGCGGGAGGGGGTAATGAGCAGTTCTTC.